The 29 T cell receptor beta chains in this list originate from one sample, sequenced in a study of cytomegalovirus exposure and HLA in healthy donors. 13 Jbeta primers and 60 Vbeta primers were used for the PCR. The method was immunoSEQ multiplex PCR; TCRdb's version includes in-frame clones alone and lacks a portion of them. The sample lists 99,000 or so clones, roughly 80% occurring once. Specimen: PBMCs. The source of these receptors is a man in his fifties or sixties in good health and CMV-seropositive.

V is TRBV29-1 and J is TRBJ2-3; 10 nucleotides align to TRBD2. CDR1 and CDR2 (germline): SQVTM, ANQGSEA. V trimming: 4 bases; J trimming: 2 bases; junction bases outside the gene matches: 6. This CDR3 comprises 15 residues. CDR3 loop: CSVGESGGVTDTQYF. CDR3 sequence (DNA): TGCAGCGTTGGGGAAAGCGGGGGGGTCACAGATACGCAGTATTTT.

The V call is TRBV7-2, the J call TRBJ2-2; the D gene is possibly TRBD1 (6 bases). This CDR3 region has 15 residues. Germline CDR1 SGHTA, CDR2 FQGNSA. Trimming removed 4 bases from V and 1 base from J, with 10 bases in between. CDR3 DNA: TGTGCCAGCAGCTGGTTGACAGGGAACACCGGGGAGCTGTTTTTT. Residues: CASSWLTGNTGELFF.

The gene calls are TRBV25-1 and TRBJ1-6, with a possible D match to TRBD1 (6 bases). CDR1 and CDR2 from the germline V gene are MGHDK and SYGVNS. The CDR3 runs to 16 residues. Trimming shortened V by 0 bases and J by 6 bases, and 12 bases separated the two germline ends. CDR3 residues: CASSEYRGQINSPLHF. The CDR3 DNA is TGTGCCAGCAGTGAATACCGGGGACAAATTAATTCACCCCTCCACTTT.

The chain combines TRBV27 with TRBJ2-7; D not resolved. Trimming shortened V by 4 bases and J by 1 base, and 14 bases separated the two germline ends. Germline V CDR1 and CDR2: MNHEY, SMNVEV (reference sequence). The CDR3 is 15 amino acids. CDR3 loop: CASSSSVYVSYEQYF. CDR3 DNA: TGTGCCAGCAGTTCCTCGGTTTACGTTTCCTACGAGCAGTACTTC.

The chain recombines TRBV19 with TRBJ2-5; D possibly corresponds to TRBD1 (6 bases). Germline CDR1 is LNHDA and CDR2 is SQIVND (reference sequence). V was cut by 3 bases and J by 2 bases, with 10 bases left in between. The CDR3 is 14 amino acids. As DNA, the CDR3 is TGTGCCAGTAGTATCCGACAGGCTCAAGAGACCCAGTACTTC. Encoded protein: CASSIRQAQETQYF.

This clone was seen only once. The V gene is TRBV5-4, the J gene TRBJ1-1, with D possibly TRBD1 on 5 matching bases. CDR3 length equals 14 residues. V was pared by 0 bases and J by 2 bases, with 8 bases between. Germline CDR1 is SGHNT and CDR2 is YYREEE (reference sequence). In DNA form, the CDR3 reads TGTGCCAGCAGCTTGGTAGGGGTCAACACTGAAGCTTTCTTT. This sequence encodes CASSLVGVNTEAFF.

The chain has TRBV4-1 and TRBJ1-5, with a weak D call TRBD1 (6 bases). The CDR3 covers 16 residues. Germline assignment: CDR1 MGHRA and CDR2 YSYEKL. V lost 4 bases and J lost 7, with 20 bases in between. CDR3 DNA sequence: TGCGCCAGCAGCCCGGGCGTGGGGGCGTTAGCGCAGCCCCAGCATTTT. Protein product: CASSPGVGALAQPQHF.

This chain links TRBV6-6 with TRBJ1-2, with 8 bases fitting TRBD1. Germline CDR1 and CDR2: MNHNY and SVGAGI (reference sequence). This CDR3 comprises 14 residues. The trim removed 0 bases at V and 9 bases at J, leaving 6 bases unmatched. CDR3: CASSYSKQGASYTF. Written as DNA, the CDR3 is TGTGCCAGCAGTTACTCCAAGCAGGGGGCAAGCTACACCTTC.

This sequence joins TRBV27 and TRBJ2-7, with 7 bases lining up with TRBD1. Germline values: CDR1 MNHEY, CDR2 SMNVEV (reference sequence). This CDR3 spans 16 amino acids. The ends lost 0 bases at V and 1 base at J; junction bases unmatched: 6. Here the CDR3 reads CASSLSKGAGSYEQYF. DNA of the CDR3: TGTGCCAGCAGTTTATCGAAGGGGGCTGGTTCCTACGAGCAGTACTTC.

The rearrangement links TRBV28 to TRBJ1-2, with 7 bases fitting TRBD1. This CDR3 region has 14 residues. Germline V gene data show CDR1 as MDHEN and CDR2 as SYDVKM. The J segment lost 1 base and the V segment lost 6 bases, leaving 5 bases of the junction unmatched. This CDR3 is CASSSGTVNYGYTF. Written as DNA, the CDR3 is TGTGCCAGCAGCTCCGGGACAGTTAACTATGGCTACACCTTC.

The V call is TRBV6-1, the J call TRBJ2-1, with 9 bases that match TRBD2. CDR3 size: 18 residues. J gave up 3 bases and V 2 bases, and 11 bases lay outside the gene matches. CDR1 MNHNS and CDR2 SASEGT come from the germline V gene. This chain's CDR3 is CASSEPLSRGGYYNEQFF. In nucleotides, the CDR3 is TGTGCCAGCAGTGAACCCCTTTCGCGGGGGGGATACTACAATGAGCAGTTCTTC.

The rearrangement joins TRBV4-2 to TRBJ1-1, with TRBD1 matching 8 bases. The trim removed 1 base at V and 6 bases at J, leaving 4 bases unmatched. Per germline, CDR1 LGHNA and CDR2 YNFKEQ. The CDR3 sequence is 14 residues long. CDR3 DNA sequence: TGTGCCAGCAGCCAAGGATTGACAGGGGCTGAAGCTTTCTTT. This encodes CASSQGLTGAEAFF.

As regards this clone: At one end, the junction sequence differs from germline, possibly due to a read error. The rearrangement links TRBV7-9 to TRBJ2-7; D is unresolved. CDR3 length: 15 residues. Germline CDR1 reads SEHNR; CDR2 reads FQNEAQ (reference sequence). The CDR3 DNA reads TGTTCCAGCAGCCCCCGACAAGGCCTCTCCTACGAGCAGTACTTC. Protein: CSSSPRQGLSYEQYF.

The V and J genes are TRBV7-2 and TRBJ2-6; possible D gene TRBD2, 6 bases. Germline CDR1 is SGHTA and CDR2 is FQGNSA. V lost 3 bases, J lost 3 bases, and 18 bases lay in between. This CDR3 spans 18 amino acids. The CDR3 protein is CASSFSPGRFSGANVLTF. In DNA, the CDR3 is TGTGCCAGCAGCTTCTCCCCGGGGAGGTTTAGTGGGGCCAACGTCCTGACTTTC.

This clone was recorded many times. The gene calls are TRBV4-1 and TRBJ1-2; TRBD1 matches at 7 bases. The trim removed 1 base at V and 13 bases at J, leaving 6 bases unmatched. The CDR3 extends over 12 amino acids. Germline V lookup: CDR1 MGHRA, CDR2 YSYEKL. The CDR3 DNA follows: TGCGCCAGCAGCCAAGTGTCAGGGGGATGCACCTTC. Translation: CASSQVSGGCTF.

The J gene is TRBJ2-3, the V gene TRBV19; D is perhaps TRBD1 (5 bases). The CDR3 is 14 residues long. V lost 7 bases and J 6 bases, leaving 17 bases between the germline ends. The germline V gene encodes CDR1 LNHDA and CDR2 SQIVND (reference sequence). The chain's CDR3 is CASTMYLGADTQYF. The CDR3 DNA is TGTGCCAGTACCATGTACTTAGGGGCGGATACGCAGTATTTT.

The chain couples TRBV7-9 to TRBJ2-2; 9 nucleotides align to TRBD1. The CDR3 extends over 15 amino acids. The V segment lost 6 bases and the J segment 2 bases; nucleotides outside the gene matches: 4. Germline-derived CDR1 and CDR2 are SEHNR and FQNEAQ (reference sequence). For the CDR3, the DNA is TGTGCCAGCAGAAGACAGGGGGTAAACACCGGGGAGCTGTTTTTT. Amino acid sequence: CASRRQGVNTGELFF.

This clone was recorded only once. The junction shows a germline mismatch at one end, possibly a read error. This chain joins TRBV4-1 and TRBJ1-5; the D is unclear. The CDR3 runs 17 residues. Germline assignment: CDR1 MGHRA and CDR2 YSYEKL. Written as DNA, the CDR3 is TGCGTCAGCAGCCAAGATCCTCCGGTTGCGAGCAATCAGCCCCAGCATTTT. Protein product: CVSSQDPPVASNQPQHF.

The chain couples TRBV30 to TRBJ2-7; 13 bases align to TRBD2. Germline values: CDR1 GTSNPN, CDR2 SVGIG (reference sequence). The CDR3 sequence is 16 residues long. V trimming: 0 bases; J trimming: 2 bases; junction bases outside the gene matches: 4. CDR3 residues: CAWSVGLAGLTYEQYF. CDR3 nucleotide sequence: TGTGCCTGGAGTGTGGGACTAGCGGGGTTGACCTACGAGCAGTACTTC.

J is TRBJ2-1 and V is TRBV7-3, with 7 nucleotides matching TRBD2. The CDR3 covers 17 residues. Looked up from germline, CDR1 is SGHTA and CDR2 is FQGTGA. V shed 5 bases and J 0 bases; nucleotides not matched to a gene: 10. The CDR3 nucleotides read TGTGCCAGCAGCCTGTTGGGGGGGTCCAGCTCCTACAATGAGCAGTTCTTC. This gives the protein CASSLLGGSSSYNEQFF.

This clone was observed once. The chain combines TRBV7-8 with TRBJ2-1; maybe TRBD2 (5 bases). Per germline, CDR1 SGHVS and CDR2 FQNEAQ. This CDR3 comprises 13 residues. The V gene lost 0 bases and the J gene lost 12 bases, with 12 bases spanning the gap. The CDR3 nucleotides are TGTGCCAGCAGCTTAGCGCCGAGCGGACCGCAGTTCTTC. It is translated as CASSLAPSGPQFF.

This clone came up once. V and J are TRBV6-6 and TRBJ2-5; 8 positions match TRBD1. V dropped 8 bases and J dropped 1; count of bases not matched to a gene: 9. Germline V lookup: CDR1 MNHNY, CDR2 SVGAGI (reference sequence). The CDR3 is 15 residues long. The CDR3 here is CASVRDRRIQETQYF. For the CDR3, the DNA is TGTGCCAGCGTGCGGGACAGGAGGATCCAAGAGACCCAGTACTTC.

This clone was recorded a few times. This chain joins TRBV19 and TRBJ2-5, with 8 positions matching TRBD1. The assigned J gene may be wrong: the sequence end matches TRBJ2-7 better. From germline, CDR1 is LNHDA and CDR2 SQIVND (reference sequence). The CDR3 consists of 14 residues. The CDR3 here is CASSLVGQGGEQYF. Here the CDR3 DNA reads TGTGCCAGTTCCCTGGTTGGACAGGGCGGCGAGCAGTACTTC.

This clone has just one count. The V gene is TRBV25-1, the J gene TRBJ2-1; TRBD2 is a possible D gene (6 bases). The CDR3 runs 15 residues. The V and J ends lost 1 base and 6 bases respectively, with 13 bases between them. Germline values: CDR1 MGHDK, CDR2 SYGVNS. Here the CDR3 reads CASSEWQGGLNEQFF. The DNA of the CDR3 is TGTGCCAGCAGTGAATGGCAGGGAGGCCTCAATGAGCAGTTCTTC.

The chain recombines TRBV19 with TRBJ1-5, with D unclear. Germline V gene lookup returns CDR1 LNHDA and CDR2 SQIVND (reference sequence). The V end lost 3 bases, the J end lost 4 bases, and 13 bases lay between the germline ends. The CDR3 is made up of 15 amino acids. The CDR3 protein is CASSMPGSWNQPQHF. The CDR3 DNA is TGTGCCAGTAGTATGCCGGGGAGTTGGAATCAGCCCCAGCATTTT.

The chain combines TRBV7-2 with TRBJ2-5, with D uncertain. The V gene lost 5 bases and the J gene lost 4 bases, with 20 bases spanning the gap. The V gene's germline CDR1 is SGHTA and CDR2 FQGNSA. CDR3 length: 16 amino acids. The CDR3 loop is CASSRKIALVGETQYF. Here the CDR3 DNA reads TGTGCCAGCAGCCGTAAAATAGCATTGGTTGGAGAGACCCAGTACTTC.

The rearrangement uses TRBV15 and TRBJ2-3; TRBD2 might be the D (7 bases). V dropped 5 bases and J dropped 1 base, with 16 bases sitting between them. The CDR3 contains 16 residues. Germline V gene sequence: CDR1 LNHNV, CDR2 YYDKDF (reference sequence). DNA for the CDR3: TGTGCCACCAGCCCTTATGGGGGGGGCGGCACAGATACGCAGTATTTT. Translated, it gives CATSPYGGGGTDTQYF.

The V call is TRBV28, the J call TRBJ1-5, with 7 nucleotides matching TRBD1. This CDR3 spans 13 amino acids. The J segment lost 2 bases and the V segment lost 8 bases, leaving 3 bases of the junction unmatched. Germline V gives CDR1 MDHEN, CDR2 SYDVKM. CDR3 sequence reads: CASVTGGNQPQHF. The CDR3 DNA follows: TGTGCCAGCGTTACAGGGGGCAATCAGCCCCAGCATTTT.

V is TRBV7-2 and J is TRBJ2-5; the match to TRBD2 covers 8 bases. Trimming took 2 bases from V and 4 from J; bases not matched to a gene: 0. CDR3 length: 13 residues. Germline V CDR1 and CDR2: SGHTA, FQGNSA. CDR3 nucleotide sequence: TGTGCCAGCAGCTTAAGCGGGGGAGAGACCCAGTACTTC. Translated, it gives CASSLSGGETQYF.